A selection of T cell receptor beta chains follows, all from one sample in a study of spatial heterogeneity in lung cancer. One entry per CDR3 protein, called by TCRdb with MiXCR from the 5' RACE reads. Found here are tens of thousands of distinct CDR3 sequences, 5.2% of them singletons; the top ten hold less than 35%. Source: PBMCs, taken at surgery. These receptors all come from a female donor with early-stage non-small cell lung cancer. Each CDR3 is given with its conserved first and last residue. D genes are given only for firm matches. Only part of the rows carry a size: once, few, many, or a class if the clone is expanded.

TRBJ1-2 13 TRBV5-4 TRBD1 few TGTGCCAGCAGCTTGCCTACAGGGGATGGCTACACCTTC CASSLPTGDGYTF
TRBJ2-5 15 TRBV5-6 - many TGTGCCAGCAGCTTGCCAGGGGCCGGAGGGGAGACCCAGTACTTC CASSLPGAGGETQYF
TRBJ2-6 14 TRBV29-1 - many TGCAGCGTTTTTCAGGGAGCTGGGGCCAACGTCCTGACTTTC CSVFQGAGANVLTF
TRBJ2-5 13 TRBV5-8 - many TGTGCCAGCAGCCTTCGGGGCCAAGAGACCCAGTACTTC CASSLRGQETQYF
TRBJ2-3 12 TRBV5-1 - many TGCGCCAGCAGCGCCCGCACAGATACGCAGTATTTT CASSARTDTQYF
TRBJ2-4 19 TRBV4-1 - many TGCGCCAGCAGCCAAGATCGGGGACGGATTAATCCAGCCAAAAACATTCAGTACTTC CASSQDRGRINPAKNIQYF
TRBJ2-1 14 TRBV20-1 - many TGCAGTGCTCCCTCGGCCCTAACCTTTAATGAGCAGTTCTTC CSAPSALTFNEQFF
TRBJ1-6 14 TRBV3-1 - few TGTGCCAGCAGCCAAGATCACGGGAGTTCACCCCTCCACTTT CASSQDHGSSPLHF
TRBJ2-7 16 TRBV9 - many TGTGCCAGCAGCGCAAGTAGGGCGACAGTCCCTTACGAGCAGTACTTC CASSASRATVPYEQYF
TRBJ2-3 18 TRBV7-9 TRBD2 many TGTGCCAGCAGCTTAAAGCGGGGGGGTTCTTCGAGCACAGATACGCAGTATTTT CASSLKRGGSSSTDTQYF
TRBJ2-2 16 TRBV29-1 TRBD2 many TGCAGCGTTGAGAGGACTAGCGGGATAGGCACCGGGGAGCTGTTTTTT CSVERTSGIGTGELFF
TRBJ2-5 14 TRBV5-6 - many TGTGCCAGCAGCTGGAGTGGACGTCAAGAGACCCAGTACTTC CASSWSGRQETQYF
TRBJ2-1 14 TRBV18 TRBD2 many TGTGCCAGCTCACCCCTAGCGGGAGAAATTGAGCAGTTCTTC CASSPLAGEIEQFF
TRBJ2-3 13 TRBV7-2 - many TGTGCCAGCAGCTTTATGGGCGCAGATACGCAGTATTTT CASSFMGADTQYF
TRBJ2-3 13 TRBV29-1 - many TGCAGCGTTGACCGAGGGAACGCAGATACGCAGTATTTT CSVDRGNADTQYF
TRBJ1-2 13 TRBV27 - - TGTGCCAGCAGTTTCCGCCCGGGGGGCGGCTACACCTTC CASSFRPGGGYTF
TRBJ1-1 16 TRBV10-3 - many TGTGCCATCAGTGATCGAGCCTGGGGGTTGAACACTGAAGCTTTCTTT CAISDRAWGLNTEAFF
TRBJ2-1 15 TRBV7-9 - - TGTGCCAGCAGCTTAGTTGGGGCTCCCCTCAATGAGCAGTTCTTC CASSLVGAPLNEQFF